What follows describes a single TCR beta chain. With V trimmed by 3 bases and J by 1 base, 12 bases remained unmatched. In germline, CDR1 is GTSNPN, CDR2 SVGIG (reference sequence). There are 17 residues in the CDR3. These data belong to a study of glioma-infiltrating T cells after dendritic cell vaccination. For the study at large: Patients had newly diagnosed or recurrent glioblastoma and received dendritic cell vaccines.

Up to 2 ug genomic DNA was used for TCRB CDR3 amplification. Repertoires were generated with immunoSEQ multiplex PCR, while TCRdb's copy carries only in-frame clones and drops some. The sample gives 75,000 to 100,000 clones, 75% to 85% of which show up once; approximately 5.9% is in the top ten. This TCR was recovered from a human donor with glioblastoma. This material consisted of blood, taken before dendritic cell vaccination. The chain is built from TRBV30 and TRBJ2-3; 8 nucleotides line up with TRBD1. DNA for the CDR3: TGTGCCTGGAGCCTACTCCAGGGGGCTAGCCGCACAGATACGCAGTATTTT. Translating it yields CAWSLLQGASRTDTQYF.